One sample yielded the 7 T cell receptor beta chains listed below, sequenced in a study of monozygotic twins with inflammatory bowel disease. TCRdb reanalyzed the 5' RACE reads and collapses them to one entry per CDR3 protein, without DNA. This sample's table reports approximately 160,000 distinct CDR3 sequences. Sequencing was carried out using blood. The origin of the receptors is a human donor with ulcerative colitis or Crohn's disease, or a healthy co-twin of an affected twin (not recorded which).

The chain has TRBV29-1 and TRBJ2-7; the D gene TCRdb calls, TRBD2, cannot be checked with no DNA. There are 14 residues in the CDR3. Looked up from germline, CDR1 is SQVTM and CDR2 is ANQGSEA. The CDR3 is CSVEGEGTTYEQYF.

The rearrangement uses TRBV6-5 and TRBJ2-7; the D call of TRBD2 rests on TCRdb alone, since no DNA is present to check it. CDR3 length equals 16 residues. CDR1 MNHEY and CDR2 SVGAGI come from the germline V gene. CDR3 protein: CASSSPAGERSYEQNF.

The chain carries TRBV19 and TRBJ2-3; the TCRdb call, TRBD2, lacks DNA for checking. Germline V lookup: CDR1 LNHDA, CDR2 SQIVND (reference sequence). The CDR3 extends over 15 amino acids. CDR3 loop: CASSSLAGGADTQYF. Supplemented by reference TRBV19 and TRBJ2-3, the full variable domain reads DGGITQSPKYLFRKEGQNVTLSCEQNLNHDAMYWYRQDPGQGLRLIYYSQIVNDFQKGDIAEGYSVSREKKESFPLTVTSAQKNPTAFYLCASSSLAGGADTQYFGPGTRLTVL.

J is TRBJ2-3 and V is TRBV15; TCRdb selects TRBD2, and the lack of DNA leaves this call unchecked. The CDR3 length is 14 residues. The germline V gene has CDR1 LNHNV and CDR2 YYDKDF (reference sequence). The CDR3 sequence is CATSRDRRADTQYF. Variable domain in full (rest from reference TRBV15 and TRBJ2-3): DAMVIQNPRYQVTQFGKPVTLSCSQTLNHNVMYWYQQKSSQAPKLLFHYYDKDFNNEADTPDNFQSRRPNTSFCFLDIRSPGLGDTAMYLCATSRDRRADTQYFGPGTRLTVL.

The gene calls are TRBV6-2 or TRBV6-3 and TRBJ1-5. This CDR3 region has 13 residues. Germline lookup yields CDR1 MNHEY and CDR2 SVGEGT. CDR3 protein: CARRNAVLQPQHF.

This chain uses TRBV20-1 with TRBJ2-1; without DNA, the TCRdb call of TRBD1 cannot be checked. CDR3 length: 15 residues. Germline lookup yields CDR1 DFQATT and CDR2 SNEGSKA (reference sequence). CDR3 sequence reads: CSANGQGRSYNEQFF.

The rearrangement links TRBV7-2 to TRBJ2-3; TCRdb's D call of TRBD2 is untestable without DNA. The CDR3 has 17 residues. Germline V gives CDR1 SGHTA, CDR2 FQGNSA. The CDR3 is CASSVTSGSPRTDTQYF.